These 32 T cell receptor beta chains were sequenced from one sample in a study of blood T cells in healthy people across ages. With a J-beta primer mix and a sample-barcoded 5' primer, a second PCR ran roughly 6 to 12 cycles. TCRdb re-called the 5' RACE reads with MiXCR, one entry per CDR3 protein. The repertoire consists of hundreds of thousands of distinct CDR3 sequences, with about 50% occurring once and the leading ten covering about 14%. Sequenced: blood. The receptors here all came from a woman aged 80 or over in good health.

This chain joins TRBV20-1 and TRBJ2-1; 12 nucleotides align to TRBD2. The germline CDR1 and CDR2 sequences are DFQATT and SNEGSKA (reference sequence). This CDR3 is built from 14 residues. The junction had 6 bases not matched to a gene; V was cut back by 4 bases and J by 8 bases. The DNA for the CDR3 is TGCAGTGCTACCCTAGCGGGAGGGCCCCATGAGCAGTTCTTC. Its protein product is CSATLAGGPHEQFF.

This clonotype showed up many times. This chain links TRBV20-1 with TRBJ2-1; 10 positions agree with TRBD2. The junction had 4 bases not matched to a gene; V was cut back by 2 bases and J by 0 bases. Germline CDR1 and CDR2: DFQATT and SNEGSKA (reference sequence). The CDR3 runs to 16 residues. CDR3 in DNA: TGCAGTGCTAGAAGCGGGGGGGCCGTCTCCTACAATGAGCAGTTCTTC. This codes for CSARSGGAVSYNEQFF.

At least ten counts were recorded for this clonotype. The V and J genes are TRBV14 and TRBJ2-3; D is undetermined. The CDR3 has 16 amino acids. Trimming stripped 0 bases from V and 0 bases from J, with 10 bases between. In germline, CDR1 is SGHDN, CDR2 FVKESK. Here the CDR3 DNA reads TGTGCCAGCAGCCAAGATGGGCCAGTTAGCACAGATACGCAGTATTTT. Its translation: CASSQDGPVSTDTQYF.

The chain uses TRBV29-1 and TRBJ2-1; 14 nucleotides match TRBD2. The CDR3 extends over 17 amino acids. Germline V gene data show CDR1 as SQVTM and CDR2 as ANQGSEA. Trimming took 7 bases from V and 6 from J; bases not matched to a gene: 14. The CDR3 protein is CSARGLAGDASGNEQFF. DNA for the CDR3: TGCAGCGCCCGGGGACTAGCGGGAGACGCGAGTGGCAATGAGCAGTTCTTC.

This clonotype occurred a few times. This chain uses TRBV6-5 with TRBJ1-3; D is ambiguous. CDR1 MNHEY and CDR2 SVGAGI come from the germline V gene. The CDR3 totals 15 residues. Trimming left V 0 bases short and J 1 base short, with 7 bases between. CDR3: CASSYSVGSGNTIYF. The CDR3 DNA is TGTGCCAGCAGTTACTCCGTGGGTTCTGGAAACACCATATATTTT.

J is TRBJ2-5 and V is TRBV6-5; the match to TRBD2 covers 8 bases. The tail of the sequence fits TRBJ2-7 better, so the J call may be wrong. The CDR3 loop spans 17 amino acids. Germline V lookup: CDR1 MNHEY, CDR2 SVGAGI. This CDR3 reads CASSYSSQRGTTYEQYF. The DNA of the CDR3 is TGTGCCAGCAGTTACTCGAGCCAGCGGGGGACCACGTACGAGCAGTACTTC.

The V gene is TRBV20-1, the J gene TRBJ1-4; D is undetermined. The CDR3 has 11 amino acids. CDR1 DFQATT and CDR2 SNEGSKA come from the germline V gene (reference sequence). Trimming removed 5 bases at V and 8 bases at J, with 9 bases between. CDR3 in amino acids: CSAWRREKLFF. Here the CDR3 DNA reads TGCAGTGCTTGGAGACGGGAAAAACTGTTTTTT.

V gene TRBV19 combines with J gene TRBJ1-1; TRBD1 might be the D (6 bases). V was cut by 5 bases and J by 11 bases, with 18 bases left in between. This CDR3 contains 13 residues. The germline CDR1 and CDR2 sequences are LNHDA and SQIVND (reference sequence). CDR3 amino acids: CASSVDRQSGAFF. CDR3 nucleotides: TGTGCCAGTAGTGTGGACAGACAGAGCGGGGCTTTCTTT.

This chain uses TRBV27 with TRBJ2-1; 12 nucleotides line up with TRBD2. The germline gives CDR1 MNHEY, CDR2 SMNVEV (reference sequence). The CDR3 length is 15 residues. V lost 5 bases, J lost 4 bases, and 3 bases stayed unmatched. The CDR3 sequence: CASSATSGGYNEQFF. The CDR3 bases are TGTGCCAGCAGTGCCACTAGCGGGGGGTACAATGAGCAGTTCTTC.

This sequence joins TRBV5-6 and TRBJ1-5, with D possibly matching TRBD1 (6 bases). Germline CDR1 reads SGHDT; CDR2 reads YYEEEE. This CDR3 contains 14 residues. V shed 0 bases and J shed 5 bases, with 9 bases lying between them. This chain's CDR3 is CASSLEGDHQPQHF. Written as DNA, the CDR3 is TGTGCCAGCAGCTTGGAGGGGGACCATCAGCCCCAGCATTTT.

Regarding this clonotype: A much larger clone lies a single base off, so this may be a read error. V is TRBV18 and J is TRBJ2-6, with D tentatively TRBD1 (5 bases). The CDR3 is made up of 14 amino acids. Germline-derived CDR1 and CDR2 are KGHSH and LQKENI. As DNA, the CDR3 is TGTGCCAGCGAGGTGACATATGGGGCCAGCGTCCTGACTTTC. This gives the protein CASEVTYGASVLTF.

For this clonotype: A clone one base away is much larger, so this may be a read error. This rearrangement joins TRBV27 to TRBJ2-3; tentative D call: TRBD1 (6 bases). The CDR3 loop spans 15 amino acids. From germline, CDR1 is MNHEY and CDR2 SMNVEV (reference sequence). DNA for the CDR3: TGTGTCAGCAGTCCCCGGAGACAGGGCACAGATACGCAGTATTTT. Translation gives CVSSPRRQGTDTQYF.

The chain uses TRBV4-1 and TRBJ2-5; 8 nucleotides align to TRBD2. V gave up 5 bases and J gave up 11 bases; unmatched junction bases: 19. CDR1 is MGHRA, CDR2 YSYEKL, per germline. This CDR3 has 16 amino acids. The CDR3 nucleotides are TGCGCCAGCAGCTATCTCGGGCGGGAGGTCTACACTGAGCAGTACTTC. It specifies CASSYLGREVYTEQYF.

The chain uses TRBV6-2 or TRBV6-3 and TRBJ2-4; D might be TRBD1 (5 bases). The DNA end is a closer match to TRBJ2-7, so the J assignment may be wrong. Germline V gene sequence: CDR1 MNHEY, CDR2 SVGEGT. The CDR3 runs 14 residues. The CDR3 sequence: CASSYRRQSYEQYF. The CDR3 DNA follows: TGTGCCAGCAGTTACCGGAGACAGTCCTACGAGCAGTACTTC.

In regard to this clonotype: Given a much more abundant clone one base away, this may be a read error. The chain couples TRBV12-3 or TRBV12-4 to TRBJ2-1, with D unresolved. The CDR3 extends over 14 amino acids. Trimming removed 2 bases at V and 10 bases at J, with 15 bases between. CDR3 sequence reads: CASSLRMGSNEQFF. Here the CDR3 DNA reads TGTGCCAGCAGTTTAAGAATGGGTTCGAACGAGCAGTTCTTC.

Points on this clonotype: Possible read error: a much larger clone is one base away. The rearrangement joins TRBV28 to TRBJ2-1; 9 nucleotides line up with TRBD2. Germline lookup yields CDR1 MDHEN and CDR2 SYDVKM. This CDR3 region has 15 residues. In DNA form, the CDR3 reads TGTGCCAGCAGCTCAGGGGCTAGCGGGGTCGGTGAGCGGTTCTTC. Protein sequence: CASSSGASGVGERFF.

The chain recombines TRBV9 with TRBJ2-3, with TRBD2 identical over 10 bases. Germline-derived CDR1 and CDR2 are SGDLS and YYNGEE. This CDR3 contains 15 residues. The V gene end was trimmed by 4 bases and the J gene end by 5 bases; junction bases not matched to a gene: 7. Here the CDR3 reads CASSPRLAGGDTQYF. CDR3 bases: TGTGCCAGCAGCCCTCGGTTAGCGGGGGGAGATACGCAGTATTTT. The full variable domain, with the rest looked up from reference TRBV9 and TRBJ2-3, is DSGVTQTPKHLITATGQRVTLRCSPRSGDLSVYWYQQSLDQGLQFLIQYYNGEERAKGNILERFSAQQFPDLHSELNLSSLELGDSALYFCASSPRLAGGDTQYFGPGTRLTVL.

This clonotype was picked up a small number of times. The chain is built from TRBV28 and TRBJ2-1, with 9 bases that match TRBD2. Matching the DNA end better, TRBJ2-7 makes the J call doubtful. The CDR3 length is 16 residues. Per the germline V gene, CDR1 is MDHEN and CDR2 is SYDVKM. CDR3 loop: CASSLGAGGWYNEQYF. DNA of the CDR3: TGTGCCAGCAGTTTGGGAGCGGGAGGATGGTACAATGAGCAGTACTTC.

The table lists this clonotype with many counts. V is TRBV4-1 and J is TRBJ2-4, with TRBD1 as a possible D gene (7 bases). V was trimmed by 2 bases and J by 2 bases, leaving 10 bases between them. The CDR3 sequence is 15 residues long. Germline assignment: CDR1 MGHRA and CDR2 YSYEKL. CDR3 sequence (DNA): TGCGCCAGCAGCCAACCAGGGGGGACCAAAAACATTCAGTACTTC. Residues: CASSQPGGTKNIQYF.

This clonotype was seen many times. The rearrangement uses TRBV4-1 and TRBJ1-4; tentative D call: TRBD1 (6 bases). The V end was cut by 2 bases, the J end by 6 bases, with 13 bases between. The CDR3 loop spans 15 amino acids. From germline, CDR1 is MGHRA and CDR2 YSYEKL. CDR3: CASSQYQGWDEKLFF. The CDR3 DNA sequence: TGCGCCAGCAGCCAATATCAGGGGTGGGATGAAAAACTGTTTTTT.

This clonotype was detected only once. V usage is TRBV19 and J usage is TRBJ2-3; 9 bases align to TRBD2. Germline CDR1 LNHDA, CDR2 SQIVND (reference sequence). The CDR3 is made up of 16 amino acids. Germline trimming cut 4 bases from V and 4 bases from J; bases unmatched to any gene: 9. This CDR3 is CASSTPASGRSDTQYF. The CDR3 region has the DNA TGTGCCAGTAGTACCCCGGCGAGCGGGAGGTCAGATACGCAGTATTTT.

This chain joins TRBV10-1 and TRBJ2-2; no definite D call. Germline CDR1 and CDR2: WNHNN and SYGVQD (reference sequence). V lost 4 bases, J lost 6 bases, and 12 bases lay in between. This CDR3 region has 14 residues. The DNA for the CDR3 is TGCGCCAGCAGTGGGGCTTTTCAAGCCGGGGAGCTGTTTTTT. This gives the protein CASSGAFQAGELFF.

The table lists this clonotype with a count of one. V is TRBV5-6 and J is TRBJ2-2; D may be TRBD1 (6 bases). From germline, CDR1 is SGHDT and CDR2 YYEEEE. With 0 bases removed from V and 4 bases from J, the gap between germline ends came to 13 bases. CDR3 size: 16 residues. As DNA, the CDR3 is TGTGCCAGCAGCTTGGCATCACAGGGTCCCACCGGGGAGCTGTTTTTT. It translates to CASSLASQGPTGELFF. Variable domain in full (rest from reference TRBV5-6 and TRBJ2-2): DAGVTQSPTHLIKTRGQQVTLRCSPKSGHDTVSWYQQALGQGPQFIFQYYEEEERQRGNFPDRFSGHQFPNYSSELNVNALLLGDSALYLCASSLASQGPTGELFFGEGSRLTVL.

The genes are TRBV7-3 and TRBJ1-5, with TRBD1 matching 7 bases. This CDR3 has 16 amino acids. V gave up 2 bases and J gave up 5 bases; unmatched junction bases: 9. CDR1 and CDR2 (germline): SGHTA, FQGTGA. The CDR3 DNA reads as TGTGCCAGCAGCTTAGAGGGACCCAGGGGGTATCAGCCCCAGCATTTT. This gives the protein CASSLEGPRGYQPQHF.

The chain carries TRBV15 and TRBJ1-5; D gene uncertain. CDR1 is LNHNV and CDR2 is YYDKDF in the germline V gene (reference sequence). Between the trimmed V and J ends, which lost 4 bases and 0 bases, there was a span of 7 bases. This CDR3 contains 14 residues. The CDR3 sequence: CATSKQYSNQPQHF. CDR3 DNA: TGTGCCACCAGCAAGCAGTATAGCAATCAGCCCCAGCATTTT.

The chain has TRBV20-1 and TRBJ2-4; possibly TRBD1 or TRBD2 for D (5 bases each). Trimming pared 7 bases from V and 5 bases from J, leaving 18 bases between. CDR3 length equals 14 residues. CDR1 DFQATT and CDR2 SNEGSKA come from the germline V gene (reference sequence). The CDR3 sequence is CSVSGRPVENIQYF. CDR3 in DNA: TGCAGTGTTTCGGGGCGGCCCGTGGAAAACATTCAGTACTTC.

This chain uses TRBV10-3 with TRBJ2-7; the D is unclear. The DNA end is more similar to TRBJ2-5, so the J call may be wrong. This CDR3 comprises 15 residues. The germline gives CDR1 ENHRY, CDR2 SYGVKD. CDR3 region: CAISESAGTGETQYF. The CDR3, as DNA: TGTGCCATCAGTGAGTCGGCTGGCACTGGCGAGACCCAGTACTTC.

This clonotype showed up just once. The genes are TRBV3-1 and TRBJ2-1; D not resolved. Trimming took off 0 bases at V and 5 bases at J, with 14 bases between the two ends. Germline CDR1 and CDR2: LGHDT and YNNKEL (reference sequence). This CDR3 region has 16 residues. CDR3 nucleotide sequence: TGTGCCAGCAGCCAAGATCTCCTCCGTCGGGACAATGAGCAGTTCTTC. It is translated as CASSQDLLRRDNEQFF.

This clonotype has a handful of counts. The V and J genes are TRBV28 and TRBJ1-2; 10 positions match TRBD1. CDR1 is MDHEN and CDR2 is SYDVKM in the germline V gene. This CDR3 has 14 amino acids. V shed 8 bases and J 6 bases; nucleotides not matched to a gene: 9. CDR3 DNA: TGTGCCAGCGGAGACAGGGGGCGCCCCCATGGCTACACCTTC. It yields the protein CASGDRGRPHGYTF.

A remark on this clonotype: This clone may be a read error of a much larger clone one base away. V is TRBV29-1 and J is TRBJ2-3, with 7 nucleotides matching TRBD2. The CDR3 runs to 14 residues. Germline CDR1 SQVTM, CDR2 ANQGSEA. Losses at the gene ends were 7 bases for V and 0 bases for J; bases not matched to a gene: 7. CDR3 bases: TGCAGCGCAGATATCGGGAGGAGCACAGATACGCAGTATTTT. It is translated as CSADIGRSTDTQYF.

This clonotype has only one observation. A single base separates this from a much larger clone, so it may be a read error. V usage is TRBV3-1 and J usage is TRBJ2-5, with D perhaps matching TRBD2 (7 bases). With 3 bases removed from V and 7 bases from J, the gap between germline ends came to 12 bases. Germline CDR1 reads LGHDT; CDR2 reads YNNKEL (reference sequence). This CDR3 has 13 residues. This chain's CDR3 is CASSHGRGATQYF. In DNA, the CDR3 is TGTGCCAGCAGCCATGGACGGGGGGCGACCCAGTACTTC.

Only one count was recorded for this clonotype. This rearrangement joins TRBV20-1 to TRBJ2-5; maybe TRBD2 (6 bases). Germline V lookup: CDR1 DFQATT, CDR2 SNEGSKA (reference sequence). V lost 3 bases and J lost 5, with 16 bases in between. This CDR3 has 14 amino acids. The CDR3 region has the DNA TGCAGTGCTAGGAGCGCCCTGGGGAGGGAGACCCAGTACTTC. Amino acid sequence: CSARSALGRETQYF.